Each of the 21 T cell receptor beta chains below was sequenced from the same sample in a study of blood T cell repertoires in COVID-19. The table came from immunoSEQ multiplex PCR; TCRdb's copy has only in-frame clones and leaves some out. Of under 500,000 clones listed, 87% are singletons. The sample comprised PBMCs or T cells enriched from blood (not recorded which). The receptor source for this set is a woman between 18 and 29 years old with acute COVID-19.

The chain joins TRBV19 to TRBJ2-1, with 7 positions matching TRBD1. The CDR3 loop spans 15 amino acids. V was clipped by 4 bases and J by 6 bases; unmatched bases: 9. CDR1 is LNHDA and CDR2 is SQIVND in the germline V gene (reference sequence). CDR3 loop: CASSTPDRPGNEQFF. CDR3 bases: TGTGCCAGTAGTACCCCGGACAGGCCAGGCAATGAGCAGTTCTTC.

The rearrangement links TRBV5-1 to TRBJ2-5, with D perhaps TRBD2 (6 bases). The germline V gene encodes CDR1 SGHRS and CDR2 YFSETQ. Trimming took 4 bases from V and 1 from J, leaving 11 bases between them. The CDR3 runs 14 residues. CDR3 sequence: CASSLTGLQETQYF. In DNA, the CDR3 is TGCGCCAGCAGCCTGACGGGACTCCAAGAGACCCAGTACTTC.

This sequence joins TRBV19 and TRBJ1-1; 11 bases fit TRBD1. CDR1 is LNHDA, CDR2 SQIVND, per germline (reference sequence). The trim removed 6 bases at V and 4 bases at J, leaving 7 bases unmatched. The CDR3 is 15 residues long. The CDR3 nucleotides read TGTGCCAGTAGCAGGACAGGGGGCTGGGGCACTGAAGCTTTCTTT. Amino acid sequence: CASSRTGGWGTEAFF.

In regard to this clone: An end of the junction differs from the germline gene, which may be a read error. This chain joins TRBV15 and TRBJ1-5; D is uncertain. CDR3 length: 13 residues. Germline-derived CDR1 and CDR2 are LNHNV and YYDKDF (reference sequence). The CDR3 sequence: CATSRDYRQPQHF. Written as DNA, the CDR3 is TGTGCCACCAGCCGAGACTACCGGCAGCCCCAGCATTTT.

The V call is TRBV18, the J call TRBJ1-6, with D tentatively TRBD1 (5 bases). Looked up from germline, CDR1 is KGHSH and CDR2 is LQKENI. V was pared by 0 bases and J by 9 bases, with 12 bases between. This CDR3 has 15 amino acids. In nucleotides, the CDR3 is TGTGCCAGCTCACCACCAGGGGCGCAGGGTTCACCCCTCCACTTT. Encoded protein: CASSPPGAQGSPLHF.

The chain uses TRBV29-1 and TRBJ1-1; 8 bases match TRBD1. The germline gives CDR1 SQVTM, CDR2 ANQGSEA. This CDR3 has 13 residues. Losses at the gene ends were 4 bases for V and 5 bases for J; bases not matched to a gene: 6. The CDR3 loop is CSVVRTGRTEAFF. Written as DNA, the CDR3 is TGCAGCGTTGTTCGGACAGGGAGAACTGAAGCTTTCTTT.

The V call is TRBV21-1, the J call TRBJ1-2; TRBD1, the table's D call, lacks a check against the DNA. TRBV21-1 is a pseudogene locus. This CDR3 has 15 residues. CDR3 sequence: CASSKVLTTENGYTF. CDR3 sequence (DNA): TGTGCCAGCAGCAAAGTCCTGACGACAGAGAATGGCTACACCTTC.

This sequence joins TRBV19 and TRBJ1-3; weak D call: TRBD1 (6 bases). Germline-derived CDR1 and CDR2 are LNHDA and SQIVND (reference sequence). V lost 7 bases to trimming and J lost 0 bases, with 10 bases between them. The CDR3 loop spans 14 amino acids. CDR3 amino acids: CASNRAYSGNTIYF. The CDR3 region has the DNA TGTGCCAGTAACAGGGCCTACTCTGGAAACACCATATATTTT.

The rearrangement uses TRBV6-2 or TRBV6-3 and TRBJ2-3, with D perhaps TRBD2 (6 bases). This CDR3 spans 15 amino acids. Per germline, CDR1 MNHEY and CDR2 SVGEGT. Between the trimmed V and J ends, which lost 2 bases and 8 bases, there was a span of 17 bases. DNA of the CDR3: TGTGCCAGCAGTTACCCCGGGGGACGTCTAGCTACGCAGTATTTT. Translation: CASSYPGGRLATQYF.

The chain uses TRBV2 and TRBJ1-6; tentatively, D is TRBD1 (5 bases). CDR3 length equals 14 residues. Germline V gene lookup returns CDR1 SNHLY and CDR2 FYNNEI. V was shortened by 6 bases and J by 6 bases, with 12 bases between the two germline ends. CDR3 bases: TGTGCCAGCAGCGTTACCGGGGGTAATTCACCCCTCCACTTT. This sequence encodes CASSVTGGNSPLHF.

This rearrangement joins TRBV6-4 to TRBJ1-5, with D maybe TRBD1 (6 bases). Germline values: CDR1 MRHNA, CDR2 SNTAGT. The CDR3 loop spans 16 amino acids. With 8 bases removed from V and 0 bases from J, the gap between germline ends came to 17 bases. The CDR3 DNA reads as TGTGCCAGCCGGGACAAATTTCCTCATAGCAATCAGCCCCAGCATTTT. The encoded protein is CASRDKFPHSNQPQHF.

This clone has a single count. The V gene is TRBV5-1, the J gene TRBJ2-1, with D perhaps matching TRBD2 (5 bases). The CDR3 has 15 amino acids. Germline V gene data show CDR1 as SGHRS and CDR2 as YFSETQ. V was pared by 2 bases and J by 2 bases, with 11 bases between. For the CDR3, the DNA is TGCGCCAGCAGCTTTGAAGGGAGCCCCTACAATGAGCAGTTCTTC. Translated, it gives CASSFEGSPYNEQFF.

The genes are TRBV13 and TRBJ1-2; tentatively, D is TRBD1 (6 bases). Deletions cut 4 bases from V and 8 bases from J, with 17 bases between. This CDR3 is 14 amino acids long. CDR1 and CDR2 from the germline V gene are PRHDT and FYEKMQ (reference sequence). For the CDR3, the DNA is TGTGCCAGCAGCTCCGCGACAGGCCTAAGGGGCTACACCTTC. Its translation: CASSSATGLRGYTF.

J is TRBJ1-3 and V is TRBV9; possibly TRBD1 for D (6 bases). The CDR3 has 13 amino acids. V was clipped by 0 bases and J by 10 bases, with 11 bases between them. The germline V gene has CDR1 SGDLS and CDR2 YYNGEE. Here the CDR3 DNA reads TGTGCCAGCAGCGTAGCTTCAGGGGAGACCATATATTTT. It specifies CASSVASGETIYF.

The V gene is TRBV19, the J gene TRBJ1-5; weak D call: TRBD1 (6 bases). The germline CDR1 and CDR2 sequences are LNHDA and SQIVND (reference sequence). The CDR3 has 14 residues. Deletions cut 11 bases from V and 4 bases from J, with 18 bases between. The CDR3 region has the DNA TGTGCCTCAAAGGGGGAAGGTTGGAATCAGCCCCAGCATTTT. Translated, it gives CASKGEGWNQPQHF. Full variable domain (rest looked up from reference TRBV19 and TRBJ1-5): DGGITQSPKYLFRKEGQNVTLSCEQNLNHDAMYWYRQDPGQGLRLIYYSQIVNDFQKGDIAEGYSVSREKKESFPLTVTSAQKNPTAFYLCASKGEGWNQPQHFGDGTRLSIL.

The chain carries TRBV27 and TRBJ1-5, with D possibly matching TRBD1 (5 bases). Germline CDR1 and CDR2: MNHEY and SMNVEV (reference sequence). The CDR3 sequence is 17 residues long. Trimming left V 7 bases short and J 3 bases short, with 22 bases between. CDR3 region: CASNPTLPRVNNQPQHF. The CDR3 DNA reads as TGTGCCAGCAACCCAACCCTACCCAGGGTGAACAATCAGCCCCAGCATTTT.

The rearrangement uses TRBV28 and TRBJ1-5; 7 nucleotides agree with TRBD1. The CDR3 runs 13 residues. The J segment lost 5 bases and the V segment lost 6 bases, leaving 4 bases of the junction unmatched. CDR1 and CDR2 from the germline V gene are MDHEN and SYDVKM. The CDR3 reads CASRKQGDQPQHF. The CDR3, as DNA: TGTGCCAGCAGAAAGCAGGGGGATCAGCCCCAGCATTTT.

V gene TRBV7-2 combines with J gene TRBJ2-5; 9 bases are shared with TRBD1. Looked up from germline, CDR1 is SGHTA and CDR2 is FQGNSA. Trimming at V came to 2 bases and at J to 2 bases, leaving 9 bases not matched to a gene. The CDR3 runs to 17 residues. This chain's CDR3 is CASSLRRTGAMQETQYF. As DNA, the CDR3 is TGTGCCAGCAGCTTACGACGGACAGGGGCAATGCAAGAGACCCAGTACTTC.

This chain uses TRBV6-5 with TRBJ1-3; no firm D call. The germline V gene has CDR1 MNHEY and CDR2 SVGAGI. CDR3 length: 15 residues. Trimming removed 3 bases at V and 0 bases at J, with 9 bases between. CDR3 residues: CASSYVQNSGNTIYF. Here the CDR3 DNA reads TGTGCCAGCAGTTATGTTCAGAACTCTGGAAACACCATATATTTT.

CDR3 amino acids: CASIRGADGNTIYF. In DNA form, the CDR3 reads TGTGCCAGCATTCGGGGGGCGGATGGAAACACCATATATTTT. The chain is built from TRBV2 and TRBJ1-3, with D tentatively TRBD1 (6 bases). CDR1 and CDR2 (germline): SNHLY, FYNNEI. Trimming took off 7 bases at V and 3 bases at J, with 13 bases between the two ends. CDR3 size: 14 residues.

The chain uses TRBV4-3 and TRBJ2-1; TRBD2 agrees at 8 bases. The CDR3 consists of 17 residues. V lost 1 base to trimming and J lost 8 bases; unmatched junction nucleotides: 13. Germline V gene lookup returns CDR1 LGHNA and CDR2 YSLEER. The CDR3 nucleotides read TGCGCCAGCAGCCAAGGTGTAACGGGAGGGTCTAGTTATGAGCAGTTCTTC. It specifies CASSQGVTGGSSYEQFF.